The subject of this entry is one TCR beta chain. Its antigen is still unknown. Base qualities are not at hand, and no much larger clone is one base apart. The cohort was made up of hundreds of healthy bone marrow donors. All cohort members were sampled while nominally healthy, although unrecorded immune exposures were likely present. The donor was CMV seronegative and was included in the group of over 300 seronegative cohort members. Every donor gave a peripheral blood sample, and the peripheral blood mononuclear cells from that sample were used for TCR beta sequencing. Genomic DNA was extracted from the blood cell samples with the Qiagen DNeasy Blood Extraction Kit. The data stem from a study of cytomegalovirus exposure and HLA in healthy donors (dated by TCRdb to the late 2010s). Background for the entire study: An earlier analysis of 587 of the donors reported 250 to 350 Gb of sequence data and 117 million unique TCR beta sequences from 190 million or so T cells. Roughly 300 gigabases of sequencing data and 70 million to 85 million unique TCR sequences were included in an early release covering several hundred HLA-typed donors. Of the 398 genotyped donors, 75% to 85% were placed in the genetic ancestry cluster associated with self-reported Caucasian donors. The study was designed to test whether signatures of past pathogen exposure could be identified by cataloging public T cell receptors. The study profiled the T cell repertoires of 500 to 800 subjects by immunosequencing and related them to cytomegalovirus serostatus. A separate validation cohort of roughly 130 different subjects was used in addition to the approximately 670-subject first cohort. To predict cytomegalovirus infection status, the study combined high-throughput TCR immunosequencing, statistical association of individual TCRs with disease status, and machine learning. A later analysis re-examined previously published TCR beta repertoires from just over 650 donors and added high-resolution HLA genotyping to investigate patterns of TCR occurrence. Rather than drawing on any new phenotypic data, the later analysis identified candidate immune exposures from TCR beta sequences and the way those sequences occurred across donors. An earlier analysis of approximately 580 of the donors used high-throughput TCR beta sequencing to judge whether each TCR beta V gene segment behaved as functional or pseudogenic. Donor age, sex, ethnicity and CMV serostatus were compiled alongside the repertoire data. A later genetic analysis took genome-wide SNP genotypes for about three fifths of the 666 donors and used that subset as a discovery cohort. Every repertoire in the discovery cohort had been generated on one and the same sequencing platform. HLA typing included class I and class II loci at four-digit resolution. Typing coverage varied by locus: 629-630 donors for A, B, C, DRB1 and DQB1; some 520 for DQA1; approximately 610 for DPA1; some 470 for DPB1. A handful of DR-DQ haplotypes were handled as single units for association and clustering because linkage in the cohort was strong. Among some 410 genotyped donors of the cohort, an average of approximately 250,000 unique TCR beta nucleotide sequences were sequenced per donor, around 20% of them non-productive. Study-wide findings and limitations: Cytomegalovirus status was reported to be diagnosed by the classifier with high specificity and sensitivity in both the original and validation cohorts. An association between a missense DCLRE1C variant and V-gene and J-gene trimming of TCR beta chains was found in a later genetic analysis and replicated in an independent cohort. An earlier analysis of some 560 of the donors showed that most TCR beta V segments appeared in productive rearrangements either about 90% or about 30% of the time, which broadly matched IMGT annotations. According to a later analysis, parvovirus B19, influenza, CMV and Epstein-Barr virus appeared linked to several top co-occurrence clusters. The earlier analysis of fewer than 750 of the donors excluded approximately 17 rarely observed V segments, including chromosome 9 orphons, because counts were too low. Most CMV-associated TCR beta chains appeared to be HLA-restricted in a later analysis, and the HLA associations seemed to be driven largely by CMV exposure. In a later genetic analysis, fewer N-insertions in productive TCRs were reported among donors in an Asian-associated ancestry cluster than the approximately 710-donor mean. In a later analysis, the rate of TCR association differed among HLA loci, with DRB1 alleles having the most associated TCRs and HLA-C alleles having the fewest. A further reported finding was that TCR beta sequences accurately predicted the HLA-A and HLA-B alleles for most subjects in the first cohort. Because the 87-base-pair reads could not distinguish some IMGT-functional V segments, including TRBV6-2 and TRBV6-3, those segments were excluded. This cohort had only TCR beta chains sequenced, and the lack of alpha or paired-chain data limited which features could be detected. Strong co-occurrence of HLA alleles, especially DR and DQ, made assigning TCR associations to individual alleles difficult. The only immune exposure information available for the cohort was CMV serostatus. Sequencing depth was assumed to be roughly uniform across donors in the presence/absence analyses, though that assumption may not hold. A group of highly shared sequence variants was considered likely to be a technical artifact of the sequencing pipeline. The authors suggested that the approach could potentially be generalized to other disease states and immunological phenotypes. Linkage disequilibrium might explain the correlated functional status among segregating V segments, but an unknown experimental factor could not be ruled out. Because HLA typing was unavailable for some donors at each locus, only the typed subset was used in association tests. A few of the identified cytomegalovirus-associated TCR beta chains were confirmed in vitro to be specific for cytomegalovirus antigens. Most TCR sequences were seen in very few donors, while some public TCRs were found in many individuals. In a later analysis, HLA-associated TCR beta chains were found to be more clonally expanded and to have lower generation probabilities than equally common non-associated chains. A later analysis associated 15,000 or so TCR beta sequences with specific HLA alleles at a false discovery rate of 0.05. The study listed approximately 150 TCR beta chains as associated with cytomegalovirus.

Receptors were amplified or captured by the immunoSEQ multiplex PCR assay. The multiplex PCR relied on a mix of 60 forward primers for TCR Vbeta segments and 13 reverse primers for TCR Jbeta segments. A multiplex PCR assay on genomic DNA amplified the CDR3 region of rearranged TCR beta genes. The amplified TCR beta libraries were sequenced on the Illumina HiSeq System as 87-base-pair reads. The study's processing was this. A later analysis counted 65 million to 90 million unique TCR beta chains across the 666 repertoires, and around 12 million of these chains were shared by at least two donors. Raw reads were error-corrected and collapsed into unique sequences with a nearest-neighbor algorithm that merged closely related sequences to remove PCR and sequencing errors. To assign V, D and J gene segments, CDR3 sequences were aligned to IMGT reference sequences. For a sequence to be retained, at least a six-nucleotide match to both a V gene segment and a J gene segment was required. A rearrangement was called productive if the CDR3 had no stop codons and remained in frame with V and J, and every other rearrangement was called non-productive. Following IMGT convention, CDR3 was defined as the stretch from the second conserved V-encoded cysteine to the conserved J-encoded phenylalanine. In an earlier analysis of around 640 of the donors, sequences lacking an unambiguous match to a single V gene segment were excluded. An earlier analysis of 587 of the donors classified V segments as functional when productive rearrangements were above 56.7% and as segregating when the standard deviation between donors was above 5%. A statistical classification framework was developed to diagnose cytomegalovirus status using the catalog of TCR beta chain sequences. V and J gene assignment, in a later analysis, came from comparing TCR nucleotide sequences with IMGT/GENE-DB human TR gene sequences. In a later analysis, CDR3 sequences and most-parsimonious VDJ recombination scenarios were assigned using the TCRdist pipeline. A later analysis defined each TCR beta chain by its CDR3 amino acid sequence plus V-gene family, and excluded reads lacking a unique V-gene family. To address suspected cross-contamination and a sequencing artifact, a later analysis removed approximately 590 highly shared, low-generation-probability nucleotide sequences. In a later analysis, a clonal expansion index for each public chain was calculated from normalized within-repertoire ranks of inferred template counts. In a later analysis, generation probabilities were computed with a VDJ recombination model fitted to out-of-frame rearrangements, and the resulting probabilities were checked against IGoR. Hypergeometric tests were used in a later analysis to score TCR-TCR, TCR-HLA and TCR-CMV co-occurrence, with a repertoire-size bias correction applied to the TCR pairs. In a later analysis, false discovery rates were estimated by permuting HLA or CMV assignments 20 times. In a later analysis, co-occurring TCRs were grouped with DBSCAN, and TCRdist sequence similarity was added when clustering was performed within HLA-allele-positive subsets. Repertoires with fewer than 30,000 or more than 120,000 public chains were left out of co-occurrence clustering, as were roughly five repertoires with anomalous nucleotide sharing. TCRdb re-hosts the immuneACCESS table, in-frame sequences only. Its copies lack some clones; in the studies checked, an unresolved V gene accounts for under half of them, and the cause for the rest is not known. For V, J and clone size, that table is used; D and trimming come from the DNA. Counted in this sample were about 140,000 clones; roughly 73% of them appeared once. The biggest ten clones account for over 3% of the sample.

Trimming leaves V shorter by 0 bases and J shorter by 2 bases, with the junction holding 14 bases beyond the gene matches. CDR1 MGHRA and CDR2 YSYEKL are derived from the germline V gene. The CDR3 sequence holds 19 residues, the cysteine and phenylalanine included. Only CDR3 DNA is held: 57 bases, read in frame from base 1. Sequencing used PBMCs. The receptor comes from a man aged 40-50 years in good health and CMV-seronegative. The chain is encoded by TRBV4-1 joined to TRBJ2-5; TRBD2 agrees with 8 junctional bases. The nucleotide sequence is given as TGCGCCAGCAGCCAAGACTCGCGGGGGGTATTAGAGCGGCAAGAGACCCAGTACTTC. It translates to CASSQDSRGVLERQETQYF.